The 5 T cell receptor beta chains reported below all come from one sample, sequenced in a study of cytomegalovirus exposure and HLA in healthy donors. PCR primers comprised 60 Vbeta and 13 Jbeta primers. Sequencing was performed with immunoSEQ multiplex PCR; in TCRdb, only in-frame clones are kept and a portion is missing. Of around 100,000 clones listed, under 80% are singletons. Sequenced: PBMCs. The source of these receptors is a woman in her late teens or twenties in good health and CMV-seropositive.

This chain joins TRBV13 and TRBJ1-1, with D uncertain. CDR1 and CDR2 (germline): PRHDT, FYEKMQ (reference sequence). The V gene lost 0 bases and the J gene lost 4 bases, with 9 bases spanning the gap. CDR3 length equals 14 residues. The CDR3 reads CASSLGGYGTEAFF. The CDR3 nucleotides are TGTGCCAGCAGCTTAGGGGGCTACGGCACTGAAGCTTTCTTT.

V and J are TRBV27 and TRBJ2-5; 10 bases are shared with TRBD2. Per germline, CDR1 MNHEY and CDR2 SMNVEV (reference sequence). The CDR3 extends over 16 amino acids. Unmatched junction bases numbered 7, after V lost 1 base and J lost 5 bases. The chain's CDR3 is CASSLLSSGGGETQYF. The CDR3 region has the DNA TGTGCCAGCAGTTTATTGTCTAGCGGGGGCGGGGAGACCCAGTACTTC.

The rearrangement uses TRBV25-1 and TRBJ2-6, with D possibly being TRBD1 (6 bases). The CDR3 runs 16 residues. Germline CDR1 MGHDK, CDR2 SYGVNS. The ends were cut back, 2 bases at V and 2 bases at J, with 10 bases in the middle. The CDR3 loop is CASSERGGTGANVLTF. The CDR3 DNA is TGTGCCAGCAGTGAAAGAGGGGGAACTGGGGCCAACGTCCTGACTTTC.

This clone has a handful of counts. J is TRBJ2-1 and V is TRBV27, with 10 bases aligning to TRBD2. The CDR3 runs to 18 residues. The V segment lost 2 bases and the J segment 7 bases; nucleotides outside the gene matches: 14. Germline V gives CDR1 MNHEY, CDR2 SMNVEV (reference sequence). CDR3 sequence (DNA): TGTGCCAGCAGTTTACTTCGGACTAGCGGTTCGGGGGGGAATGAGCAGTTCTTC. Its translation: CASSLLRTSGSGGNEQFF.

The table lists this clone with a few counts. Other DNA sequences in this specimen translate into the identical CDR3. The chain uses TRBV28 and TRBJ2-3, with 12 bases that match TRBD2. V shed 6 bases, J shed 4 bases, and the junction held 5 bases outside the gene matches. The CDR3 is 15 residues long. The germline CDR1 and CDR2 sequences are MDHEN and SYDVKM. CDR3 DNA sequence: TGTGCCAGCAGCTCCCTAGCGGGAGGGGCAGATACGCAGTATTTT. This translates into CASSSLAGGADTQYF.